The 5 T cell receptor beta chains below come from one sample, sequenced in a study of OX40 agonist ivuxolimab in advanced cancers. Produced via immunoSEQ multiplex PCR; TCRdb's table is partial and in-frame only. The table shows roughly 92,000 clones, with 90% occurring only once. Specimen: CD4+ or CD8+ T cells sorted from blood, collected in a trial of the OX40 agonist ivuxolimab. The receptors shown here come from an adult with an advanced solid tumor such as melanoma, head and neck, liver or kidney cancer.

The CDR3 DNA is TGTGCCAGCAGTCGGACAGCTAACTATGGCTACACCTTC. Translating it yields CASSRTANYGYTF. V and J are TRBV27 and TRBJ1-2, with a weak D call TRBD1 (6 bases). CDR1 MNHEY and CDR2 SMNVEV come from the germline V gene (reference sequence). V lost 5 bases to trimming and J lost 0 bases, with 7 bases between them. The CDR3 consists of 13 residues.

The gene calls are TRBV12-5 and TRBJ2-3; 12 bases map to TRBD2. Germline CDR1 reads LGHNT; CDR2 reads FRNRAP. CDR3 length equals 15 residues. Germline trimming cut 7 bases from V and 4 bases from J; bases unmatched to any gene: 6. The CDR3 region is CASALAGGPSDTQYF. CDR3 DNA sequence: TGTGCTAGTGCCCTAGCGGGAGGGCCTTCAGATACGCAGTATTTT.

V gene TRBV28 combines with J gene TRBJ2-1, with TRBD2 matching over 14 bases. This CDR3 comprises 17 residues. V lost 6 bases, J lost 8 bases, and 12 bases stayed unmatched. Germline CDR1 reads MDHEN; CDR2 reads SYDVKM. The CDR3 bases are TGTGCCAGCAGGGACACCCCGGGACTAGCGGGAGTTTATGAGCAGTTCTTC. Amino acid sequence: CASRDTPGLAGVYEQFF.

The table lists this clone with a few counts. This chain connects TRBV19 to TRBJ1-3; 8 bases match TRBD1. V lost 4 bases and J lost 1; bases outside the gene matches: 6. The length of the CDR3 is 16 residues. The germline V gene has CDR1 LNHDA and CDR2 SQIVND (reference sequence). The DNA for the CDR3 is TGTGCCAGTAGTAAAGCGACAGGGGCTTCTGGAAACACCATATATTTT. The encoded protein is CASSKATGASGNTIYF.

The V gene is TRBV11-2, the J gene TRBJ2-3; D is unclear. V was pared by 3 bases and J by 8 bases, with 9 bases between. Germline-derived CDR1 and CDR2 are SGHAT and FQNNGV. CDR3 length: 12 residues. CDR3 amino acids: CASSLSMSTQYF. CDR3 coding DNA: TGTGCCAGCAGCTTGAGTATGAGTACGCAGTATTTT.